This TCR beta chain was profiled in a study of blood T cell repertoires in COVID-19. Sequenced by immunoSEQ multiplex PCR; TCRdb stores in-frame clones only, minus some. The data hold about 270,000 clones, with approximately 88% observed a single time. Germline loops: CDR1 MGHDK, CDR2 SYGVNS. The CDR3 is 13 residues long. Deletions cut 7 bases from V and 8 bases from J, with 15 bases between. This TCR was sampled from a man in his forties or fifties with acute or convalescent COVID-19. The sample taken for sequencing was peripheral blood. The chain joins TRBV25-1 to TRBJ1-5, with a tentative D call TRBD1 (6 bases). The CDR3 is CASTRDEGEPQHF. The CDR3 coding sequence is TGTGCCAGCACCAGAGATGAGGGGGAGCCCCAGCATTTT.